The 23 T cell receptor beta chains below come from one sample, sequenced in a study of identical twins. MiXCR was run by TCRdb on the 5' RACE reads, yielding one entry per CDR3 protein. In the table there are about 240,000 distinct CDR3 sequences, about 13% of which are singletons. These same records also appear under a second study, on yellow fever vaccine responses in identical twins.

Sequencing input: memory (CD45RO+) T cells sorted from blood. The receptors come from a woman younger than 35 in good health.

The rearrangement links TRBV6-4 to TRBJ2-1; the match to TRBD1 covers 9 bases. The CDR3 consists of 13 residues. Per germline, CDR1 MRHNA and CDR2 SNTAGT. V shed 3 bases and J 13 bases; nucleotides not matched to a gene: 7. The CDR3 region is CASSENGDRAQFF. The CDR3 nucleotides are TGTGCCAGCAGTGAAAACGGGGACAGGGCACAGTTCTTC.

V and J are TRBV7-2 and TRBJ1-2; 8 bases line up with TRBD1. Trimming removed 0 bases from V and 3 bases from J; junction bases left unmatched: 3. The CDR3 totals 15 residues. Germline values: CDR1 SGHTA, CDR2 FQGNSA. The CDR3 spells CASSLADRVDYGYTF. The CDR3 DNA follows: TGTGCCAGCAGCTTAGCGGACAGGGTCGACTATGGCTACACCTTC.

The chain combines TRBV27 with TRBJ1-2; weak D call: TRBD1 (6 bases). Germline V gene lookup returns CDR1 MNHEY and CDR2 SMNVEV (reference sequence). The CDR3 has 16 amino acids. V gave up 0 bases and J gave up 4 bases, with 15 bases separating them. The CDR3 coding sequence is TGTGCCAGCAGTTTATCCCGGGTAGGGGGGCTCTATGGCTACACCTTC. This sequence encodes CASSLSRVGGLYGYTF.

The chain is built from TRBV12-5 and TRBJ2-7; weak D call: TRBD2 (6 bases). CDR1 and CDR2 (germline): LGHNT, FRNRAP. The CDR3 contains 14 residues. Trimming removed 7 bases from V and 0 bases from J, with 13 bases in between. The CDR3 DNA reads TGTGCTAGTGCCCTGGAGGGGAGCTCCTACGAGCAGTACTTC. Translating it yields CASALEGSSYEQYF. The full variable domain, rest sourced from reference TRBV12-5 and TRBJ2-7, is DARVTQTPRHKVTEMGQEVTMRCQPILGHNTVFWYRQTMMQGLELLAYFRNRAPLDDSGMPKDRFSAEMPDATLATLKIQPSEPRDSAVYFCASALEGSSYEQYFGPGTRLTVT.

J is TRBJ1-2 and V is TRBV7-2; D remains unclear. Per the germline V gene, CDR1 is SGHTA and CDR2 is FQGNSA. The CDR3 covers 14 residues. Trimming shortened V by 3 bases and J by 1 base, and 9 bases separated the two germline ends. Here the CDR3 DNA reads TGTGCCAGCAGCTTGGTACAGAATAACTATGGCTACACCTTC. Translating gives CASSLVQNNYGYTF.

This clonotype was detected only a few times. CDR3: CASSEGGPRNEQYF. In DNA form, the CDR3 reads TGCGCCAGCAGTGAAGGAGGGCCCAGGAACGAGCAGTACTTC. The chain recombines TRBV10-2 with TRBJ2-7; D possibly corresponds to TRBD2 (6 bases). The CDR3 length is 14 residues. V lost 3 bases and J 5 bases, leaving 14 bases between the germline ends. CDR1 WSHSY and CDR2 SAAADI come from the germline V gene.

This clonotype was seen a single time. V gene TRBV20-1 combines with J gene TRBJ1-2; D remains unclear. The CDR3 consists of 12 residues. Germline lookup yields CDR1 DFQATT and CDR2 SNEGSKA (reference sequence). With 1 base removed from V and 5 bases from J, the gap between germline ends came to 8 bases. As DNA, the CDR3 is TGCAGTGCTAGAGTGTCGGATTATGGCTACACCTTC. Protein sequence: CSARVSDYGYTF.

The sample holds a few counts of this clonotype. The chain couples TRBV7-9 to TRBJ2-5; D could derive from TRBD1 or TRBD2 (5 bases each). The CDR3 has 15 residues. Germline assignment: CDR1 SEHNR and CDR2 FQNEAQ (reference sequence). V was clipped by 8 bases and J by 4 bases, with 20 bases between them. Here the CDR3 DNA reads TGTGCCAGCGAGAGAGGGGACCGTCACCCAGAGACCCAGTACTTC. This translates into CASERGDRHPETQYF.

The chain uses TRBV10-3 and TRBJ2-7; TRBD1 or TRBD2 may be the D gene (5 bases each). The length of the CDR3 is 12 residues. Germline CDR1 and CDR2: ENHRY and SYGVKD. Trimming took 6 bases from V and 5 from J, leaving 11 bases between them. The CDR3 DNA follows: TGTGCCATCAGGCCGAGGGGAGACGAGCAGTACTTC. Translating gives CAIRPRGDEQYF.

The chain is built from TRBV4-1 and TRBJ2-2; the match to TRBD1 covers 9 bases. This CDR3 has 19 residues. The V gene end was trimmed by 0 bases and the J gene end by 3 bases; junction bases not matched to a gene: 11. Germline CDR1 MGHRA, CDR2 YSYEKL. Here the CDR3 reads CASSQDWSPTGGYTGELFF. The CDR3 bases are TGCGCCAGCAGCCAAGATTGGTCCCCTACAGGGGGCTACACCGGGGAGCTGTTTTTT.

This clonotype was observed a handful of times. The rearrangement links TRBV15 to TRBJ2-1; D may be TRBD2 (6 bases). Germline loops: CDR1 LNHNV, CDR2 YYDKDF (reference sequence). Trimming shortened V by 0 bases and J by 13 bases, and 16 bases separated the two germline ends. The CDR3 runs 14 residues. The CDR3 DNA reads as TGTGCCACCAGCAGAGATGGAGGGATGGGCGTCCAGTTCTTC. As protein: CATSRDGGMGVQFF.

V usage is TRBV20-1 and J usage is TRBJ2-1; 7 nucleotides align to TRBD1. The CDR3 has 12 residues. The germline V gene has CDR1 DFQATT and CDR2 SNEGSKA (reference sequence). V dropped 5 bases and J dropped 9; count of bases not matched to a gene: 7. The CDR3 DNA reads TGCAGTGCTCGTACGAACAGGGGTGAGCAGTTCTTC. Residues: CSARTNRGEQFF.

The CDR3 here is CASSRDGGDDNEQFF. The CDR3 DNA is TGTGCCAGCAGCAGAGACGGGGGGGATGACAATGAGCAGTTCTTC. This sequence joins TRBV11-3 and TRBJ2-1, with 8 bases lining up with TRBD2. Germline loops: CDR1 SGHNT, CDR2 YENEEA. J was trimmed by 5 bases and V by 5 bases; bases with no gene match: 8. The CDR3 covers 15 residues.

This clonotype was counted at least ten times. The genes are TRBV28 and TRBJ2-7; possible D gene TRBD1, 5 bases. This CDR3 region has 15 residues. The germline V and J ends were trimmed by 7 bases and 0 bases, with 16 bases remaining between them. Germline V gene lookup returns CDR1 MDHEN and CDR2 SYDVKM. The CDR3 sequence is CASKEQTASSYEQYF. The CDR3 region has the DNA TGTGCCAGCAAAGAACAGACAGCGAGCTCCTACGAGCAGTACTTC.

V gene TRBV2 combines with J gene TRBJ2-1, with D perhaps being TRBD1 or TRBD2 (6 bases each). Between the trimmed V and J ends, which lost 7 bases and 0 bases, there was a span of 16 bases. The CDR3 is 16 amino acids. Germline lookup yields CDR1 SNHLY and CDR2 FYNNEI. DNA of the CDR3: TGTGCCAGCAAGAGGGAGGAAGGGGGCTCCTACAATGAGCAGTTCTTC. Translating gives CASKREEGGSYNEQFF.

This clonotype was seen ten or more times. The chain couples TRBV9 to TRBJ2-3; no clear D gene. Per the germline V gene, CDR1 is SGDLS and CDR2 is YYNGEE. The CDR3 runs to 13 residues. V was shortened by 4 bases and J by 2 bases, with 8 bases between the two germline ends. CDR3 sequence: CASSPQLTDTQYF. CDR3 DNA sequence: TGTGCCAGCAGCCCTCAGCTCACAGATACGCAGTATTTT.

The CDR3: CASSWGLAGNEQFF. CDR3 DNA sequence: TGCGCCAGCAGCTGGGGACTGGCAGGCAATGAGCAGTTCTTC. The chain has TRBV5-1 and TRBJ2-1, with D possibly being TRBD2 (6 bases). Germline values: CDR1 SGHRS, CDR2 YFSETQ. This CDR3 is 14 amino acids long. Trimming stripped 3 bases from V and 6 bases from J, with 13 bases between.

The chain employs TRBV6-1 and TRBJ2-3; TRBD1 aligns across 10 bases. The ends lost 6 bases at V and 4 bases at J; junction bases unmatched: 4. The CDR3 is 14 amino acids. Germline loops: CDR1 MNHNS, CDR2 SASEGT. The CDR3 DNA is TGTGCCAGCAGGCGACAGGGGGCGGCAGATACGCAGTATTTT. It yields the protein CASRRQGAADTQYF.

The table lists this clonotype with many counts. The chain combines TRBV6-2 or TRBV6-3 with TRBJ2-7, with D possibly TRBD1 on 5 matching bases. The CDR3 runs 13 residues. Deletions cut 5 bases from V and 0 bases from J, with 8 bases between. Germline loops: CDR1 MNHEY, CDR2 SVGEGT. The CDR3 DNA follows: TGTGCCAGCAGTCCGGACACCTCCTACGAGCAGTACTTC. Its protein is CASSPDTSYEQYF.

This clonotype occurred a few times. The chain combines TRBV11-2 with TRBJ2-1; no reliable D call. Germline V lookup: CDR1 SGHAT, CDR2 FQNNGV. The CDR3 length is 16 residues. V was shortened by 1 base and J by 12 bases, with 22 bases between the two germline ends. The CDR3 region is CASSLVAWQENVRQFF. For the CDR3, the DNA is TGTGCCAGCAGCTTAGTGGCGTGGCAAGAGAATGTCCGGCAGTTCTTC.

The J gene is TRBJ2-5, the V gene TRBV6-5; 9 bases match TRBD1. V lost 3 bases, J lost 2 bases, and 7 bases stayed unmatched. CDR1 MNHEY and CDR2 SVGAGI come from the germline V gene. The CDR3 sequence is 16 residues long. The CDR3 nucleotides are TGTGCCAGCAGTTATGGCCAGACAGGGGGACAAGAGACCCAGTACTTC. Protein sequence: CASSYGQTGGQETQYF.

This clonotype was detected a few times. This chain links TRBV20-1 with TRBJ2-7; 12 bases line up with TRBD2. This CDR3 is 15 amino acids long. J gave up 7 bases and V 0 bases, and 7 bases lay outside the gene matches. The germline V gene has CDR1 DFQATT and CDR2 SNEGSKA (reference sequence). CDR3 loop: CSARDVSSGRVEQYF. The CDR3 DNA is TGCAGTGCTAGAGATGTGTCTAGCGGGAGGGTAGAGCAGTACTTC.

This clonotype was seen more than once but under ten times. The chain recombines TRBV29-1 with TRBJ1-5, with D possibly TRBD1 on 5 matching bases. Per the germline V gene, CDR1 is SQVTM and CDR2 is ANQGSEA. Trimming removed 4 bases from V and 0 bases from J, with 13 bases in between. This CDR3 is built from 15 residues. The CDR3 DNA sequence: TGCAGCGTTGCCTACCAGGGTAATAGCAATCAGCCCCAGCATTTT. It codes for CSVAYQGNSNQPQHF. The full variable domain, rest sourced from reference TRBV29-1 and TRBJ1-5, is SAVISQKPSRDICQRGTSLTIQCQVDSQVTMMFWYRQQPGQSLTLIATANQGSEATYESGFVIDKFPISRPNLTFSTLTVSNMSPEDSSIYLCSVAYQGNSNQPQHFGDGTRLSIL.